This is a list of T cell receptor beta chains from one sample in a study of early T cells in non-severe SARS-CoV-2 infection. Using its own MiXCR run on the 5' RACE reads, TCRdb lists one record per CDR3 protein. The sample carries some 80,000 distinct CDR3 sequences, less than 15% recorded once. Sample: whole blood. These receptors were obtained from an adult who was a healthcare worker with PCR-confirmed SARS-CoV-2 infection or an uninfected control (not recorded which). The CDR3 runs from the conserved cysteine through the conserved F or W. A D gene is named only where the DNA matches it firmly. Clone size is given for some rows only: seen once, a few or many times, or a class if the clone is expanded.

d_call: .
j_call: TRBJ1-2
v_call: TRBV11-1
clone_size: .
cdr3_aa: CASSLNPGDYGYTF
cdr3_nt: TGTGCCAGCTCCCTGAACCCCGGGGACTATGGCTACACCTTC

d_call: .
j_call: TRBJ2-7
v_call: TRBV2
clone_size: many
cdr3_aa: CASSERFEQYF
cdr3_nt: TGTGCCAGCAGTGAGAGATTTGAGCAGTACTTC

d_call: .
j_call: TRBJ2-7
v_call: TRBV6-5
clone_size: few
cdr3_aa: CASSYVGSRDYEQYF
cdr3_nt: TGTGCCAGCAGTTACGTAGGTAGTAGGGACTACGAGCAGTACTTC

d_call: .
j_call: TRBJ2-5
v_call: TRBV5-1
clone_size: many
cdr3_aa: CASSLGNTQETQYF
cdr3_nt: TGCGCCAGCAGCTTGGGCAACACCCAAGAGACCCAGTACTTC

d_call: .
j_call: TRBJ2-5
v_call: TRBV7-9
clone_size: many
cdr3_aa: CATQSGKETQYF
cdr3_nt: TGTGCCACTCAGAGTGGTAAGGAGACCCAGTACTTC

d_call: .
j_call: TRBJ1-2
v_call: TRBV18
clone_size: many
cdr3_aa: CASSYQPDRAYGYTF
cdr3_nt: TGTGCCAGCTCATATCAACCCGATAGGGCTTATGGCTACACCTTC

d_call: .
j_call: TRBJ1-1
v_call: TRBV19
clone_size: .
cdr3_aa: CAPRDTEAFF
cdr3_nt: TGTGCCCCAAGGGACACTGAAGCTTTCTTT

d_call: TRBD2
j_call: TRBJ2-2
v_call: TRBV6-5
clone_size: .
cdr3_aa: CASGGGLAGIGELFF
cdr3_nt: TGTGCCAGCGGGGGGGGGCTAGCGGGAATCGGGGAGCTGTTTTTT

d_call: TRBD2
j_call: TRBJ2-1
v_call: TRBV27
clone_size: many
cdr3_aa: CASSLGLAGGNEQFF
cdr3_nt: TGTGCCAGCAGCTTGGGACTAGCGGGAGGTAATGAGCAGTTCTTC

d_call: .
j_call: TRBJ1-4
v_call: TRBV20-1
clone_size: few
cdr3_aa: CSAKGTWQGEKLFF
cdr3_nt: TGCAGTGCCAAAGGGACATGGCAGGGCGAAAAACTGTTTTTT

d_call: .
j_call: TRBJ2-7
v_call: TRBV5-1
clone_size: few
cdr3_aa: CASSITSLSSYEQYF
cdr3_nt: TGCGCCAGCAGCATTACTAGCCTGAGCTCCTACGAGCAGTACTTC

d_call: .
j_call: TRBJ1-1
v_call: TRBV3-1
clone_size: .
cdr3_aa: CASSQDFRNTEAFF
cdr3_nt: TGTGCCAGCAGCCAAGATTTCAGGAACACTGAAGCTTTCTTT

d_call: TRBD1
j_call: TRBJ2-3
v_call: TRBV2
clone_size: few
cdr3_aa: CATIDRGQADTQYF
cdr3_nt: TGTGCCACCATTGACAGGGGGCAGGCAGATACGCAGTATTTT

d_call: TRBD2
j_call: TRBJ2-3
v_call: TRBV20-1
clone_size: .
cdr3_aa: CSASEPGLAMHTQYF
cdr3_nt: TGCAGTGCTAGTGAGCCGGGACTAGCAATGCATACGCAGTATTTT

d_call: .
j_call: TRBJ1-1
v_call: TRBV28
clone_size: many
cdr3_aa: CASSLWGAHMNTEAFF
cdr3_nt: TGTGCCAGCAGTTTATGGGGGGCTCACATGAACACTGAAGCTTTCTTT

d_call: TRBD1
j_call: TRBJ2-2
v_call: TRBV12-3/TRBV12-4
clone_size: .
cdr3_aa: CASTKTGVVRPGELFF
cdr3_nt: TGTGCCAGCACTAAAACAGGGGTAGTTCGGCCCGGGGAGCTGTTTTTT

d_call: .
j_call: TRBJ2-7
v_call: TRBV18
clone_size: .
cdr3_aa: CASSPTRVDEQYF
cdr3_nt: TGTGCCAGCTCACCCACACGGGTCGACGAGCAGTACTTC

d_call: TRBD1
j_call: TRBJ1-2
v_call: TRBV7-9
clone_size: .
cdr3_aa: CASSLYPGGYSNYGYTF
cdr3_nt: TGTGCCAGCAGCTTATATCCAGGGGGTTACTCTAACTATGGCTACACCTTC

d_call: TRBD2
j_call: TRBJ2-7
v_call: TRBV10-3
clone_size: many
cdr3_aa: CAISGTSNSYEQYF
cdr3_nt: TGTGCCATCAGTGGGACTAGCAACTCCTACGAGCAGTACTTC

d_call: TRBD2
j_call: TRBJ2-7
v_call: TRBV11-2
clone_size: few
cdr3_aa: CASSSPGTSGFYEQYF
cdr3_nt: TGTGCCAGCAGCTCCCCGGGGACTAGCGGGTTCTACGAGCAGTACTTC

d_call: .
j_call: TRBJ1-3
v_call: TRBV28
clone_size: .
cdr3_aa: CASRRGDNTIYF
cdr3_nt: TGTGCCAGCAGGAGGGGCGACAACACCATATATTTT

d_call: TRBD2
j_call: TRBJ2-7
v_call: TRBV28
clone_size: few
cdr3_aa: CASSLLAGISYEQYF
cdr3_nt: TGTGCCAGCAGCCTTCTAGCGGGGATCTCCTACGAGCAGTACTTC

d_call: TRBD2
j_call: TRBJ2-1
v_call: TRBV12-3/TRBV12-4
clone_size: .
cdr3_aa: CASSPVGLAADEQFF
cdr3_nt: TGTGCCAGCAGTCCGGTGGGACTAGCCGCGGATGAGCAGTTCTTC

d_call: .
j_call: TRBJ2-1
v_call: TRBV24-1
clone_size: .
cdr3_aa: CATSDFRTSYNEQFF
cdr3_nt: TGTGCCACCAGTGACTTTAGAACCTCCTACAATGAGCAGTTCTTC

d_call: .
j_call: TRBJ2-3
v_call: TRBV9
clone_size: .
cdr3_aa: CASSVAERNTDTQYF
cdr3_nt: TGTGCCAGCAGCGTAGCGGAGCGGAACACAGATACGCAGTATTTT

d_call: TRBD1
j_call: TRBJ1-4
v_call: TRBV7-9
clone_size: few
cdr3_aa: CASSLEGTGGEKLFF
cdr3_nt: TGTGCCAGCAGCTTAGAAGGGACAGGGGGAGAAAAACTGTTTTTT

d_call: TRBD1
j_call: TRBJ2-2
v_call: TRBV11-2
clone_size: .
cdr3_aa: CASSLDRVNTGELFF
cdr3_nt: TGTGCCAGCAGCCTGGACAGGGTGAACACCGGGGAGCTGTTTTTT

d_call: .
j_call: TRBJ1-3
v_call: TRBV7-9
clone_size: many
cdr3_aa: CASRDPGGGNTIYF
cdr3_nt: TGTGCCAGCAGGGATCCGGGGGGTGGAAACACCATATATTTT

d_call: .
j_call: TRBJ1-3
v_call: TRBV9
clone_size: .
cdr3_aa: CASSAGEHSGNTIYF
cdr3_nt: TGTGCCAGCAGCGCGGGGGAACACTCTGGAAACACCATATATTTT

d_call: TRBD2
j_call: TRBJ2-1
v_call: TRBV3-1
clone_size: .
cdr3_aa: CASRRLAGSYNEQFF
cdr3_nt: TGTGCCAGCAGGCGACTAGCGGGAAGCTACAATGAGCAGTTCTTC

d_call: .
j_call: TRBJ2-7
v_call: TRBV27
clone_size: many
cdr3_aa: CASSPRGAGVYEQYF
cdr3_nt: TGTGCCAGCAGTCCCCGGGGGGCGGGAGTGTACGAGCAGTACTTC

d_call: TRBD1
j_call: TRBJ2-1
v_call: TRBV19
clone_size: .
cdr3_aa: CASRGTGRVGEQFF
cdr3_nt: TGTGCCAGTAGGGGGACAGGGCGCGTAGGTGAGCAGTTCTTC

d_call: .
j_call: TRBJ1-5
v_call: TRBV20-1
clone_size: .
cdr3_aa: CSAFDTVNQPQHF
cdr3_nt: TGCAGTGCCTTTGACACAGTCAATCAGCCCCAGCATTTT

d_call: TRBD2
j_call: TRBJ2-1
v_call: TRBV11-3
clone_size: few
cdr3_aa: CASSPGPGGTYNEQFF
cdr3_nt: TGTGCCAGCAGCCCAGGACCGGGAGGGACCTACAATGAGCAGTTCTTC

d_call: .
j_call: TRBJ1-3
v_call: TRBV3-1
clone_size: many
cdr3_aa: CASSPRTSSGNTIYF
cdr3_nt: TGTGCCAGCAGCCCGAGGACAAGCTCTGGAAACACCATATATTTT

d_call: .
j_call: TRBJ2-3
v_call: TRBV19
clone_size: few
cdr3_aa: CASSKAVTDTQYF
cdr3_nt: TGTGCCAGTAGTAAAGCGGTCACAGATACGCAGTATTTT

d_call: TRBD1
j_call: TRBJ1-3
v_call: TRBV5-1
clone_size: few
cdr3_aa: CASSSDRLSSGNTIYF
cdr3_nt: TGCGCCAGCAGCTCGGACAGGCTAAGCTCTGGAAACACCATATATTTT

d_call: .
j_call: TRBJ1-6
v_call: TRBV28
clone_size: many
cdr3_aa: CASSPSRGSDSPLHF
cdr3_nt: TGTGCCAGCAGCCCATCCCGAGGATCGGATTCACCCCTCCACTTT

d_call: .
j_call: TRBJ1-2
v_call: TRBV29-1
clone_size: .
cdr3_aa: CSVERPREWGYTF
cdr3_nt: TGCAGCGTTGAACGTCCAAGGGAATGGGGCTACACCTTC

d_call: .
j_call: TRBJ2-3
v_call: TRBV9
clone_size: .
cdr3_aa: CASSASGTHRLDTQYF
cdr3_nt: TGTGCCAGCAGCGCGTCCGGGACCCACCGACTGGATACGCAGTATTTT

d_call: TRBD2
j_call: TRBJ2-7
v_call: TRBV13
clone_size: few
cdr3_aa: CASSPPGLAAYEQYF
cdr3_nt: TGTGCCAGCAGCCCGCCGGGACTAGCGGCCTACGAGCAGTACTTC

d_call: .
j_call: TRBJ2-7
v_call: TRBV5-6
clone_size: .
cdr3_aa: CASSHSPAGYEQYF
cdr3_nt: TGTGCCAGCAGCCATAGCCCTGCAGGCTACGAGCAGTACTTC

d_call: TRBD1
j_call: TRBJ2-7
v_call: TRBV10-3
clone_size: many
cdr3_aa: CAISPEQAGGSYEQYF
cdr3_nt: TGTGCCATCAGTCCCGAACAGGCAGGGGGCTCCTACGAGCAGTACTTC

d_call: .
j_call: TRBJ2-1
v_call: TRBV9
clone_size: many
cdr3_aa: CASSPQGTSYNEQFF
cdr3_nt: TGTGCCAGCAGCCCCCAAGGCACCTCCTACAATGAGCAGTTCTTC

d_call: TRBD2
j_call: TRBJ2-3
v_call: TRBV14
clone_size: many
cdr3_aa: CASSQPGLAGGFLDTDTQYF
cdr3_nt: TGTGCCAGCAGCCAACCGGGACTAGCGGGAGGTTTTTTAGACACAGATACGCAGTATTTT